Listed here are 31 T cell receptor beta chains from one sample, sequenced in a study of Graves' ophthalmopathy and Graves' hyperthyroidism (dated by TCRdb to 2016 to 2019). The sequencer listed for this sample is Illumina HiSeq 2000. For repertoire sequencing, the TCR beta CDR3 regions were amplified from RNA transcripts. HTBI primers and the Qiagen OneStep RT-PCR kit were used in a first-round RT-PCR, which was followed by a second-round multiplex PCR, size selection and purification. Clones were called with MiXCR by TCRdb after fastp trimmed the public reads at Q25, and only in-frame beta chains were retained. Rows merge per CDR3 protein into single entries with the most common DNA and genes. Recorded for this sample are almost 750,000 distinct CDR3 sequences; 40% of them occurred a single time. Together, the top ten hold about 40% of the sample. The specimen was peripheral blood. The receptors were gathered from an adult man with Graves' ophthalmopathy.

This clonotype was recorded a few times. V gene TRBV19 combines with J gene TRBJ2-6, with TRBD1 identical over 7 bases. The germline V gene encodes CDR1 LNHDA and CDR2 SQIVND (reference sequence). J lost 0 bases, V lost 6 bases, and 8 bases had no gene match. The CDR3 covers 17 residues. In DNA, the CDR3 is TGTGCCAGTAGCTCACAGGGGATCCCCTCTGGGGCCAACGTCCTGACTTTC. Protein sequence: CASSSQGIPSGANVLTF.

CDR3 residues: CASSPPLSEQYF. CDR3 sequence (DNA): TGTGCCAGCAGTCCCCCATTATCCGAGCAGTACTTC. The V call is TRBV2, the J call TRBJ2-7; D is undetermined. From germline, CDR1 is SNHLY and CDR2 FYNNEI. The CDR3 runs 12 residues. V was clipped by 5 bases and J by 6 bases, with 11 bases between them. Using reference TRBV2 and TRBJ2-7 for the parts outside the CDR3, the full variable domain is EPEVTQTPSHQVTQMGQEVILRCVPISNHLYFYWYRQILGQKVEFLVSFYNNEISEKSEIFDDQFSVERPDGSNFTLKIRSTKLEDSAMYFCASSPPLSEQYFGPGTRLTVT.

This chain links TRBV5-4 with TRBJ1-1, with D unresolved. The CDR3 has 15 amino acids. Germline loops: CDR1 SGHNT, CDR2 YYREEE (reference sequence). V gave up 4 bases and J gave up 6 bases, with 19 bases separating them. Here the CDR3 reads CASSLGNVGRAEAFF. The CDR3 DNA reads TGTGCCAGCAGCCTGGGGAATGTGGGTAGGGCTGAAGCTTTCTTT.

The chain carries TRBV7-2 and TRBJ1-4; the match to TRBD1 covers 10 bases. Germline lookup yields CDR1 SGHTA and CDR2 FQGNSA. Trimming removed 4 bases from V and 7 bases from J; junction bases left unmatched: 6. CDR3 length equals 15 residues. CDR3 coding DNA: TGTGCCAGCAGCTCAGGACAGGGGGTGGTTGAAAAACTGTTTTTT. Protein: CASSSGQGVVEKLFF. Full variable domain (outside the CDR3, taken from reference TRBV7-2 and TRBJ1-4): GAGVSQSPSNKVTEKGKDVELRCDPISGHTALYWYRQSLGQGLEFLIYFQGNSAPDKSGLPSDRFSAERTGGSVSTLTIQRTQQEDSAVYLCASSSGQGVVEKLFFGSGTQLSVL.

The chain recombines TRBV29-1 with TRBJ1-5, with 9 bases matching TRBD1. Germline CDR1 is SQVTM and CDR2 is ANQGSEA. V dropped 8 bases and J dropped 2; count of bases not matched to a gene: 4. This CDR3 is built from 13 residues. This CDR3 is CSLDRGRNQPQHF. In nucleotides, the CDR3 is TGCAGCTTGGACAGGGGACGCAATCAGCCCCAGCATTTT.

The sample holds many counts of this clonotype. This sequence joins TRBV10-3 and TRBJ1-2; D unclear. V lost 5 bases to trimming and J lost 3 bases, with 10 bases between them. The CDR3 is 13 residues long. Germline values: CDR1 ENHRY, CDR2 SYGVKD. In nucleotides, the CDR3 is TGTGCCATCAGTTTTGGCCAGCACTATGGCTACACCTTC. Its protein is CAISFGQHYGYTF.

The sample holds many counts of this clonotype. V gene TRBV15 combines with J gene TRBJ2-7, with D perhaps matching TRBD2 (5 bases). Trimming removed 5 bases at V and 4 bases at J, with 21 bases between. The CDR3 has 16 residues. Germline V lookup: CDR1 LNHNV, CDR2 YYDKDF (reference sequence). CDR3 sequence reads: CATSPERDPRTYEQYF. The CDR3 DNA sequence: TGTGCCACCAGCCCTGAAAGGGATCCTAGGACTTACGAGCAGTACTTC.

A note on this clonotype: A much larger clone lies one base from this, so it may be a read error. The J gene is TRBJ1-1, the V gene TRBV20-1, with 10 bases fitting TRBD1. The CDR3 is 12 amino acids. J was trimmed by 3 bases and V by 5 bases; bases with no gene match: 0. CDR1 and CDR2 from the germline V gene are DFQATT and SNEGSKA (reference sequence). In DNA form, the CDR3 reads TGCAGTGCTGGGACAGGGGACACTGAAGCTTTCTTT. It codes for CSAGTGDTEAFF.

In its sample, this clonotype was seen a few times. The chain combines TRBV12-3 or TRBV12-4 with TRBJ1-4; tentatively, D is TRBD1 (5 bases). Trimming took 3 bases from V and 6 from J, leaving 17 bases between them. There are 16 residues in the CDR3. In nucleotides, the CDR3 is TGTGCCAGCAGTTTTACCCCTGGGGGTGGGGATGAAAAACTGTTTTTT. It specifies CASSFTPGGGDEKLFF.

This clonotype was observed many times. The chain combines TRBV29-1 with TRBJ2-7, with TRBD1 matching 9 bases. CDR1 is SQVTM, CDR2 ANQGSEA, per germline. The CDR3 sequence is 13 residues long. Trimming at V came to 3 bases and at J to 3 bases, leaving 3 bases not matched to a gene. CDR3 in DNA: TGCAGCGTTGAGGGACAGGGCAACTACGAGCAGTACTTC. Residues: CSVEGQGNYEQYF.

Points on this clonotype: With a much larger clone just one base away, this may be a read error. The J gene is TRBJ2-5, the V gene TRBV19, with 7 bases fitting TRBD1. The CDR3 has 13 residues. Germline CDR1 reads LNHDA; CDR2 reads SQIVND (reference sequence). V was pared by 11 bases and J by 4 bases, with 10 bases of the junction left unmatched. In DNA form, the CDR3 reads TGTGCCGGTACTATGACAGGGACAGAGACCCAGTACTTC. It specifies CAGTMTGTETQYF.

DNA for the CDR3: TGTGCCAGCGGGGGGGGCGGGGCGGGTGTGGCTAATGAAAAACTGTTTTTT. Its translation: CASGGGGAGVANEKLFF. This chain uses TRBV7-2 with TRBJ1-4; D may be TRBD1 (6 bases). There are 17 residues in the CDR3. V lost 8 bases and J 3 bases, leaving 22 bases between the germline ends. The germline CDR1 and CDR2 sequences are SGHTA and FQGNSA.

V gene TRBV7-9 combines with J gene TRBJ2-2; D is perhaps TRBD1 (6 bases). The CDR3 is 16 amino acids. V gave up 5 bases and J gave up 5 bases, with 18 bases separating them. The V gene's germline CDR1 is SEHNR and CDR2 FQNEAQ (reference sequence). This CDR3 reads CASSPRGGERTGELFF. The CDR3 region has the DNA TGTGCCAGCAGCCCGAGAGGGGGTGAGAGGACCGGGGAGCTGTTTTTT.

The chain couples TRBV29-1 to TRBJ2-7, with 8 bases aligning to TRBD1. Germline V gives CDR1 SQVTM, CDR2 ANQGSEA. This CDR3 contains 12 residues. The V gene end was trimmed by 8 bases and the J gene end by 3 bases; junction bases not matched to a gene: 6. The CDR3 region has the DNA TGCAGCTCGAACAGGGGGTACTACGAGCAGTACTTC. Its protein is CSSNRGYYEQYF.

This sequence joins TRBV28 and TRBJ1-6; D perhaps matches TRBD1 (5 bases). V lost 6 bases to trimming and J lost 9 bases, with 15 bases between them. Germline V gene sequence: CDR1 MDHEN, CDR2 SYDVKM. The CDR3 has 14 residues. The CDR3: CASSPYSGGSPLHF. Written as DNA, the CDR3 is TGTGCCAGCAGCCCATACTCGGGGGGTTCACCCCTCCACTTT. The full variable domain, in which reference TRBV28 and TRBJ1-6 provide the parts outside the CDR3, is DVKVTQSSRYLVKRTGEKVFLECVQDMDHENMFWYRQDPGLGLRLIYFSYDVKMKEKGDIPEGYSVSREKKERFSLILESASTNQTSMYLCASSPYSGGSPLHFGNGTRLTVT.

The V call is TRBV14, the J call TRBJ2-7; unclear D gene. The CDR3 is 14 amino acids. Trimming left V 1 base short and J 4 bases short, with 11 bases between. Germline values: CDR1 SGHDN, CDR2 FVKESK. The CDR3 bases are TGTGCCAGCAGCCAAGGGGCGTTGGGATACGAGCAGTACTTC. Its protein is CASSQGALGYEQYF.

The gene calls are TRBV2 and TRBJ2-5; D is undetermined. There are 8 residues in the CDR3. Trimming left V 7 bases short and J 9 bases short, with 3 bases between. The germline CDR1 and CDR2 sequences are SNHLY and FYNNEI. The CDR3 spells CASKAQYF. The CDR3 coding sequence is TGTGCCAGCAAAGCCCAGTACTTC.

This sequence joins TRBV11-2 and TRBJ1-2, with D maybe TRBD1 (6 bases). V dropped 4 bases and J dropped 9 bases, with 12 bases sitting between them. The length of the CDR3 is 12 residues. Germline V lookup: CDR1 SGHAT, CDR2 FQNNGV. CDR3 in DNA: TGTGCCAGCAGCTCACCCACAGGGCGCTACACCTTC. Its protein is CASSSPTGRYTF.

V is TRBV25-1 and J is TRBJ2-7, with a weak D call TRBD2 (5 bases). From germline, CDR1 is MGHDK and CDR2 SYGVNS. The CDR3 extends over 15 amino acids. The germline V and J ends were trimmed by 6 bases and 3 bases, with 18 bases remaining between them. CDR3 residues: CASSQDRLALYEQYF. DNA for the CDR3: TGTGCCAGCAGCCAAGATAGGCTAGCTCTCTACGAGCAGTACTTC.

Many counts were recorded for this clonotype. The chain links TRBV7-9 to TRBJ1-6, with unresolved D. V was pared by 1 base and J by 7 bases, with 5 bases between. Looked up from germline, CDR1 is SEHNR and CDR2 is FQNEAQ (reference sequence). The CDR3 runs 13 residues. DNA of the CDR3: TGTGCCAGCAGCTTAGACGTAAATTCACCCCTCCACTTT. As protein: CASSLDVNSPLHF.

This sequence joins TRBV29-1 and TRBJ1-3; D not certain. The germline V and J ends were trimmed by 6 bases and 2 bases, with 5 bases remaining between them. The CDR3 has 11 amino acids. The V gene's germline CDR1 is SQVTM and CDR2 ANQGSEA. The CDR3 sequence is CSVGAGNTIYF. Written as DNA, the CDR3 is TGCAGCGTCGGGGCTGGAAACACCATATATTTT. Supplemented by reference TRBV29-1 and TRBJ1-3, the full variable domain reads SAVISQKPSRDICQRGTSLTIQCQVDSQVTMMFWYRQQPGQSLTLIATANQGSEATYESGFVIDKFPISRPNLTFSTLTVSNMSPEDSSIYLCSVGAGNTIYFGEGSWLTVV.

This clonotype appeared a few times. This chain connects TRBV9 to TRBJ1-2; D ambiguous. V was clipped by 1 base and J by 2 bases, with 6 bases between them. This CDR3 is built from 13 residues. Germline assignment: CDR1 SGDLS and CDR2 YYNGEE. CDR3 sequence reads: CASSVYQNYGYTF. In DNA form, the CDR3 reads TGTGCCAGCAGCGTATACCAAAACTATGGCTACACCTTC.

This clonotype was counted between two and nine times. The CDR3 nucleotides read TGCAGTGCTTGCAGGGATTCCACCTACGAGCAGTACTTC. Translation: CSACRDSTYEQYF. J is TRBJ2-7 and V is TRBV20-1; a possible D gene is TRBD1 (5 bases). CDR3 length: 13 amino acids. From germline, CDR1 is DFQATT and CDR2 SNEGSKA (reference sequence). V lost 5 bases to trimming and J lost 2 bases, with 13 bases between them.

The chain uses TRBV25-1 and TRBJ1-2; TRBD1 is a possible D gene (5 bases). V gave up 7 bases and J gave up 2 bases, with 11 bases separating them. Germline V gene data show CDR1 as MGHDK and CDR2 as SYGVNS. The CDR3 loop spans 13 amino acids. CDR3 residues: CASTPGTNYGYTF. The CDR3 bases are TGTGCCAGCACCCCCGGGACCAACTATGGCTACACCTTC.

The J gene is TRBJ1-2, the V gene TRBV19, with 9 bases aligning to TRBD1. The CDR3 sequence is 12 residues long. V lost 11 bases to trimming and J lost 5 bases; unmatched junction nucleotides: 6. Germline CDR1 reads LNHDA; CDR2 reads SQIVND (reference sequence). The CDR3 protein is CALTGTGYGYTF. Here the CDR3 DNA reads TGTGCCTTAACCGGGACAGGGTATGGCTACACCTTC.

This clonotype was picked up many times. The J gene is TRBJ2-5, the V gene TRBV10-3; D possibly corresponds to TRBD2 (5 bases). This CDR3 spans 14 amino acids. CDR1 is ENHRY, CDR2 SYGVKD, per germline. Trimming took 6 bases from V and 6 from J, leaving 17 bases between them. CDR3 protein: CAIRTGTSEQTQYF. The CDR3 DNA reads TGTGCCATCAGGACCGGTACTAGTGAACAGACCCAGTACTTC.

CDR3 sequence reads: CASSLVGARVGLEQYF. The CDR3 DNA sequence: TGTGCCAGCAGCTTAGTTGGGGCTCGGGTCGGGTTGGAGCAGTACTTC. The chain carries TRBV7-8 and TRBJ2-7; tentative D call: TRBD1 (5 bases). Germline CDR1 is SGHVS and CDR2 is FQNEAQ. The V gene lost 1 base and the J gene lost 7 bases, with 20 bases spanning the gap. This CDR3 comprises 16 residues.

Regarding this clonotype: Possible read error: a much larger clone is one base away. This chain joins TRBV11-2 and TRBJ2-5; perhaps TRBD1 as D (5 bases). Germline V gene data show CDR1 as SGHAT and CDR2 as FQNNGV. The CDR3 is 15 residues long. As DNA, the CDR3 is TGTGCCAACAGCTCCGGACAAACGTACCAAGAGACCCAGTACTTC. This sequence encodes CANSSGQTYQETQYF.

The J gene is TRBJ1-6, the V gene TRBV28; D gene ambiguous. In germline, CDR1 is MDHEN, CDR2 SYDVKM. Trimming took 8 bases from V and 9 from J, leaving 5 bases between them. This CDR3 contains 10 residues. The DNA for the CDR3 is TGTGCCAGCGGGAGTTCACCCCTCCACTTT. Translated: CASGSSPLHF.

This clonotype was picked up many times. This chain uses TRBV7-9 with TRBJ2-5, with TRBD1 matching over 10 bases. This CDR3 has 17 amino acids. Losses at the gene ends were 4 bases for V and 4 bases for J; bases not matched to a gene: 12. Germline V lookup: CDR1 SEHNR, CDR2 FQNEAQ (reference sequence). CDR3 nucleotide sequence: TGTGCCAGCAGCTCAATACCGGGACAGGGGACGGTAGAGACCCAGTACTTC. It translates to CASSSIPGQGTVETQYF.

This clonotype was seen ten or more times. The junction departs from the called germline gene at one end, perhaps through a read error. The chain carries TRBV7-7 and TRBJ2-7; tentative D call: TRBD2 (5 bases). Germline V gene lookup returns CDR1 SSHAT and CDR2 FNYEAQ (reference sequence). The CDR3 is 13 amino acids. Written as DNA, the CDR3 is TGTGCTAGCAGCTCATCTGGTGGAGGCGAGCAGTACTTC. This translates into CASSSSGGGEQYF. The variable domain in full, completed from reference TRBV7-7 and TRBJ2-7, reads GAGVSQSPRYKVTKRGQDVTLRCDPISSHATLYWYQQALGQGPEFLTYFNYEAQPDKSGLPSDRFSAERPEGSISTLTIQRTEQRDSAMYRCASSSSGGGEQYFGPGTRLTVT.